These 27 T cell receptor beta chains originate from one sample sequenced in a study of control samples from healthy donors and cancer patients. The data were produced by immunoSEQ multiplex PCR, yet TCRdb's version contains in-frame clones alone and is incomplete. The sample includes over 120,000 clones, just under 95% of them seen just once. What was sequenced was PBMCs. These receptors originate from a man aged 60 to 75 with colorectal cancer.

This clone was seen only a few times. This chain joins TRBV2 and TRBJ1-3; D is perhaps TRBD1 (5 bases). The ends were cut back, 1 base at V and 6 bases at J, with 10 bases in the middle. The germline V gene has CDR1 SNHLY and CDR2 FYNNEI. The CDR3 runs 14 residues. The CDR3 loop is CASSEGGPVNTIYF. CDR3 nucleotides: TGTGCCAGCAGTGAAGGGGGACCTGTAAACACCATATATTTT.

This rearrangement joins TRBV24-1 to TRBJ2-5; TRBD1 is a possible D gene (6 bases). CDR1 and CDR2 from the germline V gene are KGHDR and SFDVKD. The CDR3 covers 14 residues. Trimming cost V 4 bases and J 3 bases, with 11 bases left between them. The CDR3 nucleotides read TGTGCCACCAGTGAAAAGGACAGTAAAGAGACCCAGTACTTC. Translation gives CATSEKDSKETQYF.

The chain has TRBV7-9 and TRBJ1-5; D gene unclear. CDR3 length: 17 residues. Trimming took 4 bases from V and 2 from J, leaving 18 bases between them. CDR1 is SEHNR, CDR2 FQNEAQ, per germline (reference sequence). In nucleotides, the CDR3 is TGTGCCAGCAGCTGCCGGGCTCCCGGTGGGGGCAATCAGCCCCAGCATTTT. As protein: CASSCRAPGGGNQPQHF.

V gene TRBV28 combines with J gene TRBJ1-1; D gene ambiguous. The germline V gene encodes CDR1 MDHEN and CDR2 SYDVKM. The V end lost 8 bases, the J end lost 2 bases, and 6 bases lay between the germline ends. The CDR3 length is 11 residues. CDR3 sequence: CASFGNTEAFF. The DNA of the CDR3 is TGTGCCAGCTTCGGTAACACTGAAGCTTTCTTT.

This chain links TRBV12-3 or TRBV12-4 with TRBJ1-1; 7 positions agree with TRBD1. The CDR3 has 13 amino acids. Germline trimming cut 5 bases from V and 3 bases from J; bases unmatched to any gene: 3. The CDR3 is CASSPTGHTEAFF. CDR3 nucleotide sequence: TGTGCCAGCAGTCCGACAGGGCACACTGAAGCTTTCTTT.

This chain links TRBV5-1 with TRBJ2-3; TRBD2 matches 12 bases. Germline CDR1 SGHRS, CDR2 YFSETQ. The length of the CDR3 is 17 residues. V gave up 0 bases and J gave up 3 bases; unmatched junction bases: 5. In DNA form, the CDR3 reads TGCGCCAGCAGCTTGGCCGGAACTAGCGGGGGGACAGATACGCAGTATTTT. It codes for CASSLAGTSGGTDTQYF.

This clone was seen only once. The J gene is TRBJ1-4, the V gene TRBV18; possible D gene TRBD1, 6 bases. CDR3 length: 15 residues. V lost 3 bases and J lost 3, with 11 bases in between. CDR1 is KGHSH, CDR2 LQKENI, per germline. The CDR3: CASSPPTGSNEKLFF. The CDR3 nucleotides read TGTGCCAGCTCACCCCCGACAGGATCTAATGAAAAACTGTTTTTT.

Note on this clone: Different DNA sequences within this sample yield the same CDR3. Here the CDR3 reads CASSSGQSSGNTIYF. The CDR3 DNA reads as TGTGCCAGCAGCTCCGGACAGTCCTCTGGAAACACCATATATTTT. This sequence joins TRBV7-9 and TRBJ1-3; TRBD1 is a possible D gene (6 bases). CDR1 and CDR2 from the germline V gene are SEHNR and FQNEAQ (reference sequence). The CDR3 extends over 15 amino acids. V shed 4 bases and J shed 0 bases, with 10 bases lying between them. Combining the CDR3 with reference TRBV7-9 and TRBJ1-3 gives the whole variable domain DTGVSQNPRHKITKRGQNVTFRCDPISEHNRLYWYRQTLGQGPEFLTYFQNEAQLEKSRLLSDRFSAERPKGSFSTLEIQRTEQGDSAMYLCASSSGQSSGNTIYFGEGSWLTVV.

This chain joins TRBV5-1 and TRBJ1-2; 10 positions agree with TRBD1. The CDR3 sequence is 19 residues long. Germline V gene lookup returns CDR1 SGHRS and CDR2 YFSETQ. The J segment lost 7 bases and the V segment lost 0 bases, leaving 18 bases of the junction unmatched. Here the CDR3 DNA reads TGCGCCAGCAGCTTGGATCGGTCCAATTTTGACAGGGGGCGGACTGGCTACACCTTC. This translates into CASSLDRSNFDRGRTGYTF.

The CDR3, as DNA: TGTGCCAGCAGCGTTTCCTACGAGCAGTACTTC. It codes for CASSVSYEQYF. This sequence joins TRBV3-1 (or the pseudogene TRBV3-2) and TRBJ2-7; unclear D gene. V was shortened by 5 bases and J by 1 base, with 3 bases between the two germline ends. CDR1 is LGHDT, CDR2 YNNKEL, per germline (reference sequence). This CDR3 is 11 amino acids long.

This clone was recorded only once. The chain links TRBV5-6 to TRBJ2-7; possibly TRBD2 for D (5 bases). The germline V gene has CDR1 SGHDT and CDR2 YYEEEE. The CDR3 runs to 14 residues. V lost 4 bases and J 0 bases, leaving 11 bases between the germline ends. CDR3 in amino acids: CASSGGLSSYEQYF. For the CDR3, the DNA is TGTGCCAGCAGCGGCGGACTTTCCTCCTACGAGCAGTACTTC. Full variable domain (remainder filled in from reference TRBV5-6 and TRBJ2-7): DAGVTQSPTHLIKTRGQQVTLRCSPKSGHDTVSWYQQALGQGPQFIFQYYEEEERQRGNFPDRFSGHQFPNYSSELNVNALLLGDSALYLCASSGGLSSYEQYFGPGTRLTVT.

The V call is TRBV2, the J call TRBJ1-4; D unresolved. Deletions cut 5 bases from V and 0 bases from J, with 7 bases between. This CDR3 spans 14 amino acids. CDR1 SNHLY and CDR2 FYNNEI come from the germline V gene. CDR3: CASSPPATNEKLFF. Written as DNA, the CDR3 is TGTGCCAGCAGTCCCCCTGCAACTAATGAAAAACTGTTTTTT.

CDR3 DNA sequence: TGTGCCACCAGTGATTTGGGGGAGACCCAGTACTTC. This translates into CATSDLGETQYF. The chain joins TRBV24-1 to TRBJ2-5; D ambiguous. Trimming shortened V by 0 bases and J by 5 bases, and 3 bases separated the two germline ends. Germline V gene lookup returns CDR1 KGHDR and CDR2 SFDVKD. There are 12 residues in the CDR3.

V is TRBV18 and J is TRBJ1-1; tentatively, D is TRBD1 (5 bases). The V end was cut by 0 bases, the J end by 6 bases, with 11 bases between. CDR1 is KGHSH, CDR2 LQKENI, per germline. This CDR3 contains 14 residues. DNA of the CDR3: TGTGCCAGCTCACCACCGGTTGGAGGGGCTGAAGCTTTCTTT. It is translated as CASSPPVGGAEAFF.

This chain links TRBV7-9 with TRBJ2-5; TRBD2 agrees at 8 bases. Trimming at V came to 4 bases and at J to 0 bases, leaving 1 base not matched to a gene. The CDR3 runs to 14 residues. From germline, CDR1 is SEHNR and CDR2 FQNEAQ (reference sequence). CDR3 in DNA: TGTGCCAGCAGCTCACTAGCGGACCAAGAGACCCAGTACTTC. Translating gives CASSSLADQETQYF.

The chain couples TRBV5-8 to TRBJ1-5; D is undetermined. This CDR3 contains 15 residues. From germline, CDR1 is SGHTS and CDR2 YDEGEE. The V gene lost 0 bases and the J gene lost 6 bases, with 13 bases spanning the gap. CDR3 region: CASSLEGLSGQPQHF. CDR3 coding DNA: TGTGCCAGCAGCTTGGAAGGTCTAAGCGGTCAGCCCCAGCATTTT.

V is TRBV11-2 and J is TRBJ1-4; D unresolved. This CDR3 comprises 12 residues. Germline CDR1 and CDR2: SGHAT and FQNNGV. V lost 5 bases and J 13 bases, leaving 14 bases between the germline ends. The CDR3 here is CASSPILGPLFF. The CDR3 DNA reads TGTGCCAGCAGCCCGATTCTAGGGCCACTGTTTTTT.

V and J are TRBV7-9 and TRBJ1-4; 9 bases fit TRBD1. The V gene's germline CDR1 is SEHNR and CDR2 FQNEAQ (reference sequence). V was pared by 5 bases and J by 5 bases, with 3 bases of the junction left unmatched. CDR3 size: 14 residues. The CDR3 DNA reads TGTGCCAGCAGCCAGGGACAGGGAAATGAAAAACTGTTTTTT. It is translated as CASSQGQGNEKLFF. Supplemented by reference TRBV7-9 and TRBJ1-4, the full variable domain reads DTGVSQNPRHKITKRGQNVTFRCDPISEHNRLYWYRQTLGQGPEFLTYFQNEAQLEKSRLLSDRFSAERPKGSFSTLEIQRTEQGDSAMYLCASSQGQGNEKLFFGSGTQLSVL.

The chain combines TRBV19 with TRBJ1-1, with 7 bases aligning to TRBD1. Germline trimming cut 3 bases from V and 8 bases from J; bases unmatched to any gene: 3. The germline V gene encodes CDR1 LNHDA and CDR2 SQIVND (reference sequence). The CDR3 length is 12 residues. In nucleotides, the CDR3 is TGTGCCAGTAGTATTAGACAGGGCGAAGCTTTCTTT. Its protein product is CASSIRQGEAFF.

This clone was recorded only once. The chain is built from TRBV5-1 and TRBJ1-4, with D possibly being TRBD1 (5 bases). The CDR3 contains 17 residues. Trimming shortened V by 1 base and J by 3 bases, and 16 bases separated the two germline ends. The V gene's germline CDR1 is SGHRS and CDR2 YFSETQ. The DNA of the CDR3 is TGCGCCAGCAGCTTGTCCCGGGACCTAGAACCTAATGAAAAACTGTTTTTT. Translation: CASSLSRDLEPNEKLFF. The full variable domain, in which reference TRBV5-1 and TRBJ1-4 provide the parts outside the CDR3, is KAGVTQTPRYLIKTRGQQVTLSCSPISGHRSVSWYQQTPGQGLQFLFEYFSETQRNKGNFPGRFSGRQFSNSRSEMNVSTLELGDSALYLCASSLSRDLEPNEKLFFGSGTQLSVL.

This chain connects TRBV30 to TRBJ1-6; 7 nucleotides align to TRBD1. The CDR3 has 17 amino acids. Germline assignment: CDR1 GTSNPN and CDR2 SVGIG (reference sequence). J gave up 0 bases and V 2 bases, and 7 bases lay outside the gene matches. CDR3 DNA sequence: TGTGCCTGGAGTAGGGACAGAATTAGCTCCTATAATTCACCCCTCCACTTT. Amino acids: CAWSRDRISSYNSPLHF.

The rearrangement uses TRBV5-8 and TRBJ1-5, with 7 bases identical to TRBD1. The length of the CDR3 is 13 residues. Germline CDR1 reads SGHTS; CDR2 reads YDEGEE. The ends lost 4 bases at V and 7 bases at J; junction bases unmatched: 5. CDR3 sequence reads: CASSIDRVQPQHF. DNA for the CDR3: TGTGCCAGCAGCATCGACAGGGTCCAGCCCCAGCATTTT.

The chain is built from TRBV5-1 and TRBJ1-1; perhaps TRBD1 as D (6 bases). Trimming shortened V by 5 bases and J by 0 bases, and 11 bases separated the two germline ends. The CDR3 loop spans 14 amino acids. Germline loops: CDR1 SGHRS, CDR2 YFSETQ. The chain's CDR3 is CASRPGQMNTEAFF. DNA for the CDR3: TGCGCCAGCAGACCAGGACAGATGAACACTGAAGCTTTCTTT.

The CDR3 here is CASSYSTGLTEAFF. CDR3 DNA sequence: TGTGCCAGCAGTTACTCCACGGGCCTCACTGAAGCTTTCTTT. The J gene is TRBJ1-1, the V gene TRBV6-2 or TRBV6-3; D not resolved. Trimming stripped 0 bases from V and 4 bases from J, with 9 bases between. The CDR3 extends over 14 amino acids. CDR1 and CDR2 (germline): MNHEY, SVGEGT.

The CDR3 DNA sequence: TGCGCCAGCAGCCAAGTGAGAGCAAGTAGCGGAACCCACCATACGCAGTATTTT. Its protein product is CASSQVRASSGTHHTQYF. The chain recombines TRBV4-1 with TRBJ2-3; D perhaps matches TRBD2 (6 bases). The CDR3 length is 18 residues. V shed 1 base and J shed 7 bases, with 24 bases lying between them. From germline, CDR1 is MGHRA and CDR2 YSYEKL.

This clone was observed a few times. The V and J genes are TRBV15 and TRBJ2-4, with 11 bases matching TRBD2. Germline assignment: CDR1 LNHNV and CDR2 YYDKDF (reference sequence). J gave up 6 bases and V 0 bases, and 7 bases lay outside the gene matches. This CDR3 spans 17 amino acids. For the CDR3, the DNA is TGTGCCACCAGCAGAGAGGTAGCGGGGGGGCGGCGAAACATTCAGTACTTC. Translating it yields CATSREVAGGRRNIQYF.

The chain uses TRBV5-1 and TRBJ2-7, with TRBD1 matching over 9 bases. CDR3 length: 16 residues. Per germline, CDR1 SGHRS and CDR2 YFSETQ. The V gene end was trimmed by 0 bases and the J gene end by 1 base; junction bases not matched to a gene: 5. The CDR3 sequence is CASSLAPGTGSYEQYF. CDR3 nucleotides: TGCGCCAGCAGCTTGGCCCCCGGGACAGGGTCCTACGAGCAGTACTTC.